The 13 T cell receptor beta chains below come from one sample, sequenced in a study of cytomegalovirus exposure and HLA in healthy donors. PCR used 60 Vbeta primers and 13 Jbeta primers. Clones were read by immunoSEQ multiplex PCR, and TCRdb kept only the in-frame ones, dropping some. Altogether roughly 190,000 clones are present, more than 9.5% being singletons, with the ten largest covering 7.8%. The material sequenced was PBMCs. The receptors stem from a man aged 50-60 years in good health and CMV-seropositive.

J is TRBJ1-3 and V is TRBV9; TRBD1 might be the D (5 bases). Trimming removed 6 bases at V and 8 bases at J, with 21 bases between. The CDR3 has 15 residues. Germline assignment: CDR1 SGDLS and CDR2 YYNGEE. The CDR3 protein is CASNRDGTREYTIYF. CDR3 nucleotide sequence: TGTGCCAGCAATAGAGACGGTACCAGGGAATACACCATATATTTT.

The chain recombines TRBV5-6 with TRBJ2-6; D is unresolved. Looked up from germline, CDR1 is SGHDT and CDR2 is YYEEEE. The CDR3 runs 15 residues. V dropped 4 bases and J dropped 0 bases, with 8 bases sitting between them. The DNA of the CDR3 is TGTGCCAGCAGCCTACCTGGCTCTGGGGCCAACGTCCTGACTTTC. This encodes CASSLPGSGANVLTF.

This rearrangement joins TRBV29-1 to TRBJ2-2; no reliable D call. The CDR3 totals 14 residues. The V and J ends lost 1 base and 7 bases respectively, with 13 bases between them. Per the germline V gene, CDR1 is SQVTM and CDR2 is ANQGSEA. The CDR3 nucleotides read TGCAGCGTTGAAGTCCCCAGGTTGAACGGGGAGCTGTTTTTT. It translates to CSVEVPRLNGELFF.

The gene calls are TRBV15 and TRBJ1-2, with 7 bases fitting TRBD1. The CDR3 loop spans 13 amino acids. CDR1 and CDR2 from the germline V gene are LNHNV and YYDKDF (reference sequence). The V and J ends lost 4 bases and 6 bases, in that order; junction bases with no gene match: 5. CDR3 amino acids: CATSTAQGDGYTF. The DNA for the CDR3 is TGTGCCACCAGCACAGCTCAGGGGGATGGCTACACCTTC.

This clone was recorded a few times. This rearrangement joins TRBV7-9 to TRBJ2-4; D unclear. V lost 6 bases and J lost 6, with 12 bases in between. The CDR3 extends over 13 amino acids. Germline CDR1 is SEHNR and CDR2 is FQNEAQ (reference sequence). CDR3: CASRGLGANIQYF. CDR3 in DNA: TGTGCCAGCAGGGGCCTCGGCGCAAACATTCAGTACTTC.

The J gene is TRBJ2-5, the V gene TRBV9; 8 bases are shared with TRBD2. CDR1 and CDR2 from the germline V gene are SGDLS and YYNGEE. After removal of 3 bases from V and 2 bases from J, the junction contained 6 bases not matched to a gene. The CDR3 is 15 amino acids. The CDR3 region is CASSGRGGKQETQYF. CDR3 bases: TGTGCCAGCAGCGGCCGGGGGGGGAAACAAGAGACCCAGTACTTC.

This clone was picked up a small number of times. This sample also contains other DNA sequences that code for the same CDR3. J is TRBJ2-7 and V is TRBV5-1; 7 nucleotides align to TRBD1. The germline gives CDR1 SGHRS, CDR2 YFSETQ. The V segment lost 0 bases and the J segment 2 bases; nucleotides outside the gene matches: 2. The CDR3 sequence is 14 residues long. The CDR3 is CASSLGQGAYEQYV. The CDR3 region has the DNA TGCGCCAGCAGCTTGGGACAGGGAGCCTACGAGCAGTACGTC.

The sample holds a few counts of this clone. This sequence joins TRBV30 and TRBJ1-2; 8 bases fit TRBD1. V was clipped by 3 bases and J by 2 bases; unmatched bases: 14. Germline V gene data show CDR1 as GTSNPN and CDR2 as SVGIG (reference sequence). The CDR3 length is 17 residues. The CDR3 DNA follows: TGTGCCTGGAGCCGGACCGGACAGGGCTCACCCAACTATGGCTACACCTTC. Translating it yields CAWSRTGQGSPNYGYTF.

This chain uses TRBV14 with TRBJ1-3; D gene uncertain. This CDR3 is built from 15 residues. The V end lost 4 bases, the J end lost 0 bases, and 10 bases lay between the germline ends. Germline CDR1 reads SGHDN; CDR2 reads FVKESK. CDR3 loop: CASSPQRVSGNTIYF. The CDR3 region has the DNA TGTGCCAGCAGCCCCCAGCGGGTCTCTGGAAACACCATATATTTT. The whole variable domain, remainder taken from reference TRBV14 and TRBJ1-3, is EAGVTQFPSHSVIEKGQTVTLRCDPISGHDNLYWYRRVMGKEIKFLLHFVKESKQDESGMPNNRFLAERTGGTYSTLKVQPAELEDSGVYFCASSPQRVSGNTIYFGEGSWLTVV.

The chain joins TRBV2 to TRBJ2-7; 8 bases are shared with TRBD1. The CDR3 is made up of 13 amino acids. V trimming: 3 bases; J trimming: 6 bases; junction bases outside the gene matches: 4. The germline V gene encodes CDR1 SNHLY and CDR2 FYNNEI. DNA for the CDR3: TGTGCCAGCAGTGAGGGCAGGGGGCGCGAGCAGTACTTC. It is translated as CASSEGRGREQYF. The whole variable domain, filled in from reference TRBV2 and TRBJ2-7, reads EPEVTQTPSHQVTQMGQEVILRCVPISNHLYFYWYRQILGQKVEFLVSFYNNEISEKSEIFDDQFSVERPDGSNFTLKIRSTKLEDSAMYFCASSEGRGREQYFGPGTRLTVT.

This clone came up a few times. The chain has TRBV4-3 and TRBJ2-1; no firm D call. CDR1 is LGHNA and CDR2 is YSLEER in the germline V gene. This CDR3 region has 12 residues. Trimming cost V 3 bases and J 5 bases, with 5 bases left between them. CDR3 nucleotide sequence: TGCGCCAGCAGCCATTCGGACAATGAGCAGTTCTTC. Its protein is CASSHSDNEQFF.

This clone was counted only a few times. This chain joins TRBV30 and TRBJ1-2, with a possible D match to TRBD1 (6 bases). This CDR3 is 14 amino acids long. Germline CDR1 GTSNPN, CDR2 SVGIG (reference sequence). With 4 bases removed from V and 1 base from J, the gap between germline ends came to 13 bases. CDR3 region: CAWIPPQGNYGYTF. In DNA form, the CDR3 reads TGTGCCTGGATCCCTCCACAGGGTAACTATGGCTACACCTTC.

In its sample, this clone was seen a few times. The V gene is TRBV6-5, the J gene TRBJ1-1; TRBD1 agrees at 8 bases. CDR1 MNHEY and CDR2 SVGAGI come from the germline V gene. V lost 10 bases, J lost 5 bases, and 9 bases stayed unmatched. CDR3 length: 13 residues. The CDR3: CATLGQGSTEAFF. CDR3 coding DNA: TGTGCCACCTTAGGACAGGGAAGTACTGAAGCTTTCTTT.